A selection of T cell receptor beta chains follows, all from one sample in a study of cytomegalovirus exposure and HLA in healthy donors. This table comes from immunoSEQ multiplex PCR, and its TCRdb copy is limited to in-frame clones, with some not included. The data contain more than 100,000 clones, around 89% of them singletons. What was sequenced was PBMCs. The receptor set was obtained from a woman aged 18-29 years in good health and CMV-seropositive. Each CDR3 is given with its conserved first and last residue. Each record gives: D gene, J gene, V gene, clone size, CDR3 protein, CDR3 DNA. D genes are given only for firm matches. Clone size is stated in some rows and not others, as once, few, many or a class when expanded.

d_call: -
j_call: TRBJ2-3
v_call: TRBV7-2
clone_size: -
cdr3_aa: CASRPQGISDTQYF
cdr3_nt: TGTGCCAGCAGGCCTCAGGGAATTTCAGATACGCAGTATTTT

d_call: -
j_call: TRBJ1-1
v_call: TRBV4-1
clone_size: -
cdr3_aa: CASSLGPLGAEAFF
cdr3_nt: TGCGCCAGCAGCCTCGGACCCCTCGGGGCTGAAGCTTTCTTT

d_call: TRBD1
j_call: TRBJ1-3
v_call: TRBV19
clone_size: -
cdr3_aa: CASSMGRDRGNTIYF
cdr3_nt: TGTGCCAGTAGTATGGGACGGGACAGGGGAAACACCATATATTTT

d_call: TRBD1
j_call: TRBJ1-2
v_call: TRBV9
clone_size: -
cdr3_aa: CASSASGTASRGYTF
cdr3_nt: TGTGCCAGCAGCGCCTCCGGGACAGCTTCACGTGGCTACACCTTC

d_call: -
j_call: TRBJ2-6
v_call: TRBV9
clone_size: -
cdr3_aa: CASSVAEVRGANVLTF
cdr3_nt: TGTGCCAGCAGCGTAGCGGAGGTGAGGGGGGCCAACGTCCTGACTTTC

d_call: TRBD1
j_call: TRBJ1-1
v_call: TRBV7-9
clone_size: -
cdr3_aa: CASSRGQGRRNTEAFF
cdr3_nt: TGTGCCAGCAGCAGGGGACAGGGGAGGAGGAACACTGAAGCTTTCTTT

d_call: -
j_call: TRBJ2-5
v_call: TRBV7-2
clone_size: -
cdr3_aa: CASSLVWGGETQYF
cdr3_nt: TGTGCCAGCAGCTTAGTTTGGGGAGGAGAGACCCAGTACTTC

d_call: TRBD1
j_call: TRBJ1-5
v_call: TRBV10-3
clone_size: -
cdr3_aa: CAISEVWTGGQPQHF
cdr3_nt: TGTGCCATCAGTGAGGTGTGGACAGGGGGTCAGCCCCAGCATTTT

d_call: TRBD1
j_call: TRBJ2-1
v_call: TRBV6-1
clone_size: -
cdr3_aa: CASRASRDRVYEQFF
cdr3_nt: TGTGCCAGCAGGGCCTCCCGGGACAGGGTATATGAGCAGTTCTTC

d_call: -
j_call: TRBJ2-1
v_call: TRBV14
clone_size: -
cdr3_aa: CASSPLTSTNEQFF
cdr3_nt: TGTGCCAGCAGCCCGCTAACTAGCACCAATGAGCAGTTCTTC

d_call: TRBD2
j_call: TRBJ2-7
v_call: TRBV7-2
clone_size: -
cdr3_aa: CASSSPSSGGPTSYEQYF
cdr3_nt: TGTGCCAGCAGCTCACCTAGTTCGGGAGGGCCCACCTCCTACGAGCAGTACTTC

d_call: TRBD2
j_call: TRBJ2-1
v_call: TRBV4-3
clone_size: once
cdr3_aa: CASSQGEELAGGEQFF
cdr3_nt: TGCGCCAGCAGCCAAGGGGAAGAACTAGCGGGAGGCGAGCAGTTCTTC

d_call: TRBD1
j_call: TRBJ2-1
v_call: TRBV2
clone_size: -
cdr3_aa: CASSTLTGTESSYNEQFF
cdr3_nt: TGTGCCAGCAGCACTTTGACTGGGACAGAAAGCTCCTACAATGAGCAGTTCTTC

d_call: TRBD1
j_call: TRBJ1-4
v_call: TRBV15
clone_size: -
cdr3_aa: CATSRARGRTNEKLFF
cdr3_nt: TGTGCCACCAGCAGAGCCAGGGGGCGGACTAATGAAAAACTGTTTTTT

d_call: -
j_call: TRBJ1-1
v_call: TRBV27
clone_size: -
cdr3_aa: CASSLTGYTEAFF
cdr3_nt: TGTGCCAGCAGTTTAACAGGATACACTGAAGCTTTCTTT

d_call: -
j_call: TRBJ1-1
v_call: TRBV19
clone_size: few
cdr3_aa: CASSPQLITEAFF
cdr3_nt: TGTGCCAGTAGTCCACAATTGATCACTGAAGCTTTCTTT

d_call: -
j_call: TRBJ2-7
v_call: TRBV5-6
clone_size: few
cdr3_aa: CASSPGQSPEQYF
cdr3_nt: TGTGCCAGCAGCCCAGGACAGTCTCCCGAGCAGTACTTC

d_call: -
j_call: TRBJ2-6
v_call: TRBV19
clone_size: -
cdr3_aa: CASSIGPSGANVLTF
cdr3_nt: TGTGCCAGTAGTATCGGTCCATCTGGGGCCAACGTCCTGACTTTC

d_call: -
j_call: TRBJ2-3
v_call: TRBV4-1
clone_size: once
cdr3_aa: CASSPGAASDTQYF
cdr3_nt: TGCGCCAGCAGCCCCGGAGCGGCCTCAGATACGCAGTATTTT

d_call: -
j_call: TRBJ1-2
v_call: TRBV6-5
clone_size: -
cdr3_aa: CASSPTGVDGYTF
cdr3_nt: TGTGCCAGCAGCCCCACAGGAGTTGATGGCTACACCTTC

d_call: TRBD1
j_call: TRBJ2-7
v_call: TRBV11-2
clone_size: -
cdr3_aa: CASSSRTGGDYEQYF
cdr3_nt: TGTGCCAGCAGCTCCCGGACAGGGGGTGACTACGAGCAGTACTTC

d_call: -
j_call: TRBJ1-2
v_call: TRBV7-9
clone_size: -
cdr3_aa: CASSISLRRRYGYTF
cdr3_nt: TGTGCCAGCAGCATTAGCCTGAGGAGACGCTATGGCTACACCTTC

d_call: TRBD2
j_call: TRBJ2-1
v_call: TRBV2
clone_size: -
cdr3_aa: CASSDPGGSYNEQFF
cdr3_nt: TGTGCCAGCAGTGACCCGGGAGGCTCCTACAATGAGCAGTTCTTC

d_call: -
j_call: TRBJ1-2
v_call: TRBV30
clone_size: -
cdr3_aa: CAWTNFYGYTF
cdr3_nt: TGTGCCTGGACAAATTTCTATGGCTACACCTTC

d_call: TRBD2
j_call: TRBJ2-7
v_call: TRBV27
clone_size: -
cdr3_aa: CASSREPGLAGEQYF
cdr3_nt: TGTGCCAGCAGTCGAGAACCGGGACTAGCCGGTGAGCAGTACTTC

d_call: -
j_call: TRBJ1-4
v_call: TRBV2
clone_size: -
cdr3_aa: CASIRDGEKLFF
cdr3_nt: TGTGCCAGCATCAGGGATGGGGAAAAACTGTTTTTT

d_call: -
j_call: TRBJ1-5
v_call: TRBV25-1
clone_size: -
cdr3_aa: CASSFDGINQPQHF
cdr3_nt: TGTGCCAGCAGTTTCGACGGGATTAATCAGCCCCAGCATTTT

d_call: -
j_call: TRBJ1-1
v_call: TRBV19
clone_size: -
cdr3_aa: CASKERTNTEAFF
cdr3_nt: TGTGCCAGTAAGGAGAGAACGAACACTGAAGCTTTCTTT

d_call: TRBD2
j_call: TRBJ2-1
v_call: TRBV2
clone_size: -
cdr3_aa: CASSETLVAGGNEQFF
cdr3_nt: TGTGCCAGCAGTGAAACCTTAGTAGCGGGGGGGAATGAGCAGTTCTTC

d_call: -
j_call: TRBJ1-5
v_call: TRBV2
clone_size: -
cdr3_aa: CASSVEGGRQPQHF
cdr3_nt: TGTGCCAGCAGTGTAGAAGGAGGGCGGCAGCCCCAGCATTTT

d_call: -
j_call: TRBJ1-5
v_call: TRBV23-1
clone_size: -
cdr3_aa: CASSLRFNQPQHF
cdr3_nt: TGCGCCAGCAGTCTCAGATTCAATCAGCCCCAGCATTTT

d_call: -
j_call: TRBJ1-4
v_call: TRBV6-1
clone_size: -
cdr3_aa: CASSEVYGEANEKLFF
cdr3_nt: TGTGCCAGCAGTGAAGTGTATGGTGAGGCTAATGAAAAACTGTTTTTT

d_call: TRBD1
j_call: TRBJ2-1
v_call: TRBV4-1
clone_size: -
cdr3_aa: CASSQDRGTYNEQFF
cdr3_nt: TGCGCCAGCAGCCAAGACAGGGGGACGTACAATGAGCAGTTCTTC

d_call: TRBD1
j_call: TRBJ1-2
v_call: TRBV11-2
clone_size: -
cdr3_aa: CASSQDRGQSYGYTF
cdr3_nt: TGTGCCAGCAGCCAGGACAGGGGTCAAAGCTATGGCTACACCTTC

d_call: -
j_call: TRBJ1-2
v_call: TRBV4-1
clone_size: -
cdr3_aa: CASSQANFPANYGYTF
cdr3_nt: TGCGCCAGCAGCCAAGCGAATTTCCCGGCTAACTATGGCTACACCTTC

d_call: -
j_call: TRBJ1-2
v_call: TRBV7-9
clone_size: -
cdr3_aa: CASSLPGPRYGYTF
cdr3_nt: TGTGCCAGCAGCTTACCGGGTCCCAGATATGGCTACACCTTC

d_call: -
j_call: TRBJ2-5
v_call: TRBV9
clone_size: -
cdr3_aa: CASSVGVQETQYF
cdr3_nt: TGTGCCAGCAGCGTGGGCGTTCAAGAGACCCAGTACTTC

d_call: -
j_call: TRBJ1-3
v_call: TRBV7-6
clone_size: -
cdr3_aa: CASSLAQGGLNTIYF
cdr3_nt: TGTGCCAGCAGCTTAGCGCAGGGCGGTCTAAACACCATATATTTT

d_call: TRBD1
j_call: TRBJ1-2
v_call: TRBV7-3
clone_size: many
cdr3_aa: CASSRDRGGDGYTF
cdr3_nt: TGTGCCAGCAGCCGAGACAGGGGGGGAGATGGCTACACCTTC

d_call: TRBD2
j_call: TRBJ2-2
v_call: TRBV5-6
clone_size: -
cdr3_aa: CASSLNGLAGGNTGELFF
cdr3_nt: TGTGCCAGCAGCCTAAATGGACTAGCGGGAGGAAACACCGGGGAGCTGTTTTTT

d_call: -
j_call: TRBJ2-2
v_call: TRBV9
clone_size: -
cdr3_aa: CASSVTPQRNTGELFF
cdr3_nt: TGTGCCAGCAGCGTAACCCCCCAGCGGAACACCGGGGAGCTGTTTTTT

d_call: -
j_call: TRBJ1-4
v_call: TRBV7-9
clone_size: -
cdr3_aa: CASSDPGIGITTNEKLFF
cdr3_nt: TGTGCCAGCAGCGACCCTGGGATCGGGATCACAACTAATGAAAAACTGTTTTTT

d_call: -
j_call: TRBJ2-3
v_call: TRBV27
clone_size: -
cdr3_aa: CASSLKSGLSTDTQYF
cdr3_nt: TGTGCCAGCAGTTTAAAGTCGGGACTTAGCACAGATACGCAGTATTTT

d_call: TRBD2
j_call: TRBJ2-2
v_call: TRBV10-1
clone_size: once
cdr3_aa: CASSPAGGSVGELFF
cdr3_nt: TGCGCCAGCAGCCCCGCGGGGGGGTCTGTCGGGGAGCTGTTTTTT

d_call: -
j_call: TRBJ1-2
v_call: TRBV7-9
clone_size: -
cdr3_aa: CASSLRQDYGYTF
cdr3_nt: TGTGCCAGCAGCCTCAGACAGGACTATGGCTACACCTTC

d_call: TRBD1
j_call: TRBJ1-1
v_call: TRBV5-1
clone_size: -
cdr3_aa: CASSLVRDRGFDGTEAFF
cdr3_nt: TGCGCCAGCAGCTTGGTAAGGGACAGGGGATTTGATGGCACTGAAGCTTTCTTT